Listed below are T cell receptor beta chains from one sample, sequenced in a study of blood T cell repertoires in COVID-19. Clones were sequenced by immunoSEQ multiplex PCR, and TCRdb holds only the in-frame ones, with some missing. There are about 370,000 clones in the sample; roughly 90% occur only once, and around 2.8% lies in the top ten. Sequencing was done on a sample of peripheral blood. The receptors stem from a woman aged 25 to 39 with COVID-19, enrolled during active disease. Each CDR3 is given with its conserved first and last residue. Fields, in order: J gene, clone size, CDR3 length, D gene, V gene, CDR3 protein, CDR3 DNA. A D gene is named only where the DNA matches it firmly. For some rows the clone size is stated as once, few or many, or as a class when expanded; others skip it.

TRBJ2-3 - 15 - TRBV21-1 CASSKRDRTTDTQYF TGTGCCAGCAGCAAACGCGACAGGACCACAGATACGCAGTATTTT
TRBJ2-1 - 19 TRBD2 TRBV3-1/TRBV3-2 CASSPGLAGGMSSYNEQFF TGTGCCAGCAGCCCGGGACTAGCGGGGGGTATGAGCTCCTACAATGAGCAGTTCTTC
TRBJ2-3 - 15 TRBD1 TRBV28 CASSSPTRTGRPQYF TGTGCCAGCAGTTCCCCAACTCGGACAGGGCGGCCGCAGTATTTT
TRBJ2-1 - 14 - TRBV5-1 CASSLDNYYNEQFF TGCGCCAGCAGCTTGGATAACTACTACAATGAGCAGTTCTTC
TRBJ2-4 - 14 TRBD1 TRBV5-1 CASGDRGPKNIQYF TGCGCCAGCGGGGACAGGGGGCCCAAAAACATTCAGTACTTC
TRBJ2-5 - 16 TRBD2 TRBV18 CASSPPFAGGPETQYF TGTGCCAGCTCACCACCATTCGCGGGGGGGCCGGAGACCCAGTACTTC
TRBJ2-5 - 15 - TRBV27 CASRTIGRGQETQYF TGTGCCAGCAGGACCATTGGTCGCGGTCAAGAGACCCAGTACTTC
TRBJ1-2 - 15 - TRBV13 CASSLGAPVPYGYTF TGTGCCAGCAGCTTAGGGGCCCCAGTCCCCTATGGCTACACCTTC
TRBJ1-2 - 13 TRBD1 TRBV7-2 CASSLGTGYGYTF TGTGCCAGCAGCTTAGGGACAGGGTATGGCTACACCTTC
TRBJ1-2 - 14 - TRBV24-1 CATSPPPGVYGYTF TGTGCCACCAGTCCCCCCCCGGGTGTCTATGGCTACACCTTC
TRBJ1-2 - 13 - TRBV25-1 CASRGHPNYGYTF TGTGCCAGCAGGGGACATCCGAACTATGGCTACACCTTC
TRBJ1-5 - 17 - TRBV7-9 CASSLGRMGGRNQPQHF TGTGCCAGCAGCTTAGGCCGGATGGGGGGTCGCAATCAGCCCCAGCATTTT
TRBJ2-3 - 13 - TRBV29-1 CSVEWQGGDTQYF TGCAGCGTTGAGTGGCAGGGGGGTGATACGCAGTATTTT
TRBJ1-4 - 16 - TRBV15 CATSSGFARTEEKLFF TGTGCCACCAGCAGTGGTTTTGCACGGACAGAAGAAAAACTGTTTTTT
TRBJ1-5 - 15 - TRBV5-1 CASSPGTFSNQPQHF TGCGCCAGCAGCCCGGGGACTTTTAGCAATCAGCCCCAGCATTTT
TRBJ2-2 - 15 - TRBV4-3 CASSQEARSSGELFF TGCGCCAGCAGCCAAGAAGCTAGGTCGTCCGGGGAGCTGTTTTTT
TRBJ1-2 - 14 - TRBV7-2 CASSLGLSSYGYTF TGTGCCAGCAGCTTAGGTCTAAGTAGCTATGGCTACACCTTC
TRBJ1-2 - 13 TRBD1 TRBV15 CATSRDREGGYTF TGTGCCACCAGCAGGGACAGGGAAGGTGGCTACACCTTC
TRBJ1-6 - 14 TRBD1 TRBV7-9 CASSSDRVGSPLHF TGTGCCAGCAGCTCGGACAGGGTTGGCTCACCCCTCCACTTT
TRBJ1-1 - 16 - TRBV6-5 CASSYLGEPLNTEAFF TGTGCCAGCAGTTACTTAGGGGAACCCCTGAACACTGAAGCTTTCTTT
TRBJ2-7 - 16 TRBD1 TRBV19 CASSIRTGVSSYEQYF TGTGCCAGTAGTATCAGGACAGGCGTCTCCTCCTACGAGCAGTACTTC
TRBJ2-3 - 15 TRBD1 TRBV7-2 CASSWPRQGADTQYF TGTGCCAGCAGCTGGCCACGACAGGGGGCTGATACGCAGTATTTT
TRBJ1-5 - 13 TRBD1 TRBV19 CASWGQSNQPQHF TGTGCCAGTTGGGGACAGAGCAATCAGCCCCAGCATTTT
TRBJ2-1 - 14 TRBD2 TRBV11-2 CASRTSGGHNEQFF TGTGCCAGCAGGACTAGCGGGGGCCACAATGAGCAGTTCTTC
TRBJ2-7 - 16 - TRBV5-6 CASSWGDDIISYEQYF TGTGCCAGCAGCTGGGGGGATGACATCATCTCCTACGAGCAGTACTTC
TRBJ2-7 once 14 TRBD1 TRBV7-8 CASSLEGASSEQYF TGTGCCAGCAGCTTAGAGGGGGCCTCGAGCGAGCAGTACTTC
TRBJ1-6 few 15 TRBD1 TRBV28 CASSITGGVNSPLHF TGTGCCAGCAGTATAACAGGGGGAGTTAATTCACCCCTCCACTTT
TRBJ1-1 - 15 - TRBV9 CASSHSQGMNTEAFF TGTGCCAGCAGCCACTCACAGGGAATGAACACTGAAGCTTTCTTT
TRBJ2-5 once 15 TRBD2 TRBV6-6 CASTVPAGGAETQYF TGTGCCAGCACCGTCCCAGCGGGAGGAGCGGAGACCCAGTACTTC
TRBJ2-3 - 17 TRBD2 TRBV4-3 CASSQTRLAAGWGTQYF TGCGCCAGCAGCCAAACGCGGCTAGCGGCTGGGTGGGGTACGCAGTATTTT
TRBJ2-7 - 15 - TRBV6-5 CASSYSGRGAYEQYF TGTGCCAGCAGTTACTCGGGCAGGGGGGCCTACGAGCAGTACTTC
TRBJ2-2 - 17 - TRBV5-5 CASSLPSYLVEDGELFF TGTGCCAGCAGCCTACCATCGTATCTTGTGGAGGACGGGGAGCTGTTTTTT
TRBJ2-3 - 15 - TRBV5-8 CASSAAVTRGDTQYF TGTGCCAGCAGCGCGGCGGTGACTAGGGGAGATACGCAGTATTTT
TRBJ2-7 once 15 - TRBV4-3 CASSRRVLEGYEQYF TGCGCCAGCAGCCGCAGGGTTTTGGAAGGCTACGAGCAGTACTTC
TRBJ1-1 - 16 - TRBV2 CASRVRDIRVHTEAFF TGTGCCAGCAGGGTTAGGGACATCAGGGTACACACTGAAGCTTTCTTT
TRBJ1-5 - 13 - TRBV7-2 CASSPDRWQPQHF TGTGCCAGCAGCCCGGACAGATGGCAGCCCCAGCATTTT
TRBJ2-2 - 17 TRBD2 TRBV5-1 CASSLGGLAGVGGELFF TGCGCCAGCAGCTTGGGCGGACTAGCGGGAGTTGGCGGGGAGCTGTTTTTT
TRBJ2-3 - 16 - TRBV7-2 CASSFFPAASTDTQYF TGTGCCAGCAGCTTTTTCCCGGCGGCTAGCACAGATACGCAGTATTTT
TRBJ2-1 few 15 TRBD2 TRBV28 CASSLGGLAPNEQFF TGTGCCAGCAGTTTGGGGGGACTAGCCCCCAATGAGCAGTTCTTC
TRBJ1-1 - 13 - TRBV5-1 CASSFTGTFEAFF TGCGCCAGCAGCTTCACCGGGACATTCGAAGCTTTCTTT
TRBJ1-2 - 15 - TRBV3-1/TRBV3-2 CASSPLAEVYYGYTF TGTGCCAGCAGCCCTCTCGCCGAGGTTTACTATGGCTACACCTTC
TRBJ2-3 - 18 TRBD2 TRBV6-2/TRBV6-3 CASSYSGTSGRATDTQYF TGTGCCAGCAGTTACTCCGGGACTAGCGGGAGGGCAACAGATACGCAGTATTTT
TRBJ2-2 - 12 - TRBV5-8 CASSLHTGELFF TGTGCCAGCAGCTTGCATACCGGGGAGCTGTTTTTT
TRBJ2-5 few 15 TRBD2 TRBV6-5 CASRDVGLAGETQYF TGTGCCAGCAGAGACGTAGGACTAGCGGGAGAGACCCAGTACTTC
TRBJ2-1 - 15 TRBD2 TRBV5-4 CASSSGLAGGNEQFF TGTGCCAGCAGCTCCGGACTAGCGGGAGGGAATGAGCAGTTCTTC
TRBJ1-4 few 10 - TRBV6-6 CATANEKLFF TGTGCCACTGCTAATGAAAAACTGTTTTTT
TRBJ1-1 - 14 - TRBV28 CASSFGGLGAEAFF TGTGCCAGCAGTTTTGGGGGGTTGGGGGCTGAAGCTTTCTTT
TRBJ2-7 - 13 - TRBV15 CATSRGGVDEQYF TGTGCCACCAGCAGAGGCGGGGTGGACGAGCAGTACTTC
TRBJ2-3 once 14 TRBD2 TRBV7-2 CASSAGLAADTQYF TGTGCCAGCAGCGCCGGACTAGCTGCAGATACGCAGTATTTT
TRBJ2-5 once 14 - TRBV2 CASSATGNEETQYF TGTGCCAGCAGTGCGACAGGAAATGAAGAGACCCAGTACTTC
TRBJ1-4 - 16 - TRBV19 CASSPNLVGSGEKLFF TGTGCCAGTAGTCCGAACTTAGTGGGCAGTGGTGAAAAACTGTTTTTT
TRBJ1-2 - 13 - TRBV27 CASSTRGDYGYTF TGTGCCAGCAGTACCAGGGGTGACTATGGCTACACCTTC
TRBJ2-3 - 16 - TRBV19 CASSIIGQRLGDTQYF TGTGCCAGTAGTATAATCGGCCAGCGGTTGGGGGATACGCAGTATTTT
TRBJ1-5 - 17 - TRBV19 CASSTIWAGYSNQPQHF TGTGCCAGTAGTACGATATGGGCGGGGTATAGCAATCAGCCCCAGCATTTT
TRBJ2-2 few 13 TRBD1 TRBV6-2/TRBV6-3 CASSPTGPGELFF TGTGCCAGCAGTCCGACAGGGCCCGGGGAGCTGTTTTTT
TRBJ2-1 - 11 - TRBV7-9 CASSFSNEQFF TGTGCCAGCAGTTTCTCCAATGAGCAGTTCTTC
TRBJ1-1 few 13 - TRBV7-2 CASSLQGDTEAFF TGTGCCAGCAGCTTACAGGGCGACACTGAAGCTTTCTTT